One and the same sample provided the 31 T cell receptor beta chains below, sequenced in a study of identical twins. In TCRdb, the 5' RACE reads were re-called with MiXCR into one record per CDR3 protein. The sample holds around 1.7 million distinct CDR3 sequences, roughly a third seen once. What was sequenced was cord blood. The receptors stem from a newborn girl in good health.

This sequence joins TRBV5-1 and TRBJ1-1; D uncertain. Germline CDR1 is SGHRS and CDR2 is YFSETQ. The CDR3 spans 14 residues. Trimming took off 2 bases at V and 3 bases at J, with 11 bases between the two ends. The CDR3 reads CASSFNNLDTEAFF. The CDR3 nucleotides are TGCGCCAGCAGCTTTAACAACCTGGACACTGAAGCTTTCTTT. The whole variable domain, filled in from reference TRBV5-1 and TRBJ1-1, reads KAGVTQTPRYLIKTRGQQVTLSCSPISGHRSVSWYQQTPGQGLQFLFEYFSETQRNKGNFPGRFSGRQFSNSRSEMNVSTLELGDSALYLCASSFNNLDTEAFFGQGTRLTVV.

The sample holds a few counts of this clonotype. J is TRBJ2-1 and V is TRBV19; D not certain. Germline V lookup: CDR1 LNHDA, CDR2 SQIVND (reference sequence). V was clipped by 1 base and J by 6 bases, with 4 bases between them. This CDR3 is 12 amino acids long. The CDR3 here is CASSIVSNEQFF. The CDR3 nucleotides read TGTGCCAGTAGTATAGTGAGCAATGAGCAGTTCTTC. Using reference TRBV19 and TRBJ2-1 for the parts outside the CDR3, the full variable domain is DGGITQSPKYLFRKEGQNVTLSCEQNLNHDAMYWYRQDPGQGLRLIYYSQIVNDFQKGDIAEGYSVSREKKESFPLTVTSAQKNPTAFYLCASSIVSNEQFFGPGTRLTVL.

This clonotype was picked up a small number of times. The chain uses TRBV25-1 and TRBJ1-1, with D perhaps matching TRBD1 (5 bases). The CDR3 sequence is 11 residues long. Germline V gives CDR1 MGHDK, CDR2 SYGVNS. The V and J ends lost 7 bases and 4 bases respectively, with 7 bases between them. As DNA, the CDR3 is TGTGCCAGCATTAGGGGCACTGAAGCTTTCTTT. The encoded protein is CASIRGTEAFF.

The CDR3 is CASSQGAGQINEKLFF. As DNA, the CDR3 is TGTGCCAGCAGCCAAGGTGCAGGACAGATAAATGAAAAACTGTTTTTT. The chain uses TRBV3-1 and TRBJ1-4; TRBD1 might be the D (6 bases). The germline V gene has CDR1 LGHDT and CDR2 YNNKEL (reference sequence). Trimming took 1 base from V and 5 from J, leaving 14 bases between them. The CDR3 covers 16 residues.

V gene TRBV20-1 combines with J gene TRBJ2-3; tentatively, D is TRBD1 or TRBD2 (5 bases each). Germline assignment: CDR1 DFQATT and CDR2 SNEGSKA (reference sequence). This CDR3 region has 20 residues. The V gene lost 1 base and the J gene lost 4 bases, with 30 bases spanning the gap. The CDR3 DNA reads TGCAGTGCTAGAGCACACCATTATGGGGGACGTCGGCGAGGACCAGATACGCAGTATTTT. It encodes CSARAHHYGGRRRGPDTQYF.

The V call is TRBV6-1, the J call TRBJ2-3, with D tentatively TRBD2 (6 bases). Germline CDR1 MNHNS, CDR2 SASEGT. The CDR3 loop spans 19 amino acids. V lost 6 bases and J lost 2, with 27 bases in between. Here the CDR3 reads CASSESRGWLARNTDTQYF. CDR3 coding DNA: TGTGCCAGCAGCGAATCGCGGGGATGGCTAGCTAGGAACACAGATACGCAGTATTTT.

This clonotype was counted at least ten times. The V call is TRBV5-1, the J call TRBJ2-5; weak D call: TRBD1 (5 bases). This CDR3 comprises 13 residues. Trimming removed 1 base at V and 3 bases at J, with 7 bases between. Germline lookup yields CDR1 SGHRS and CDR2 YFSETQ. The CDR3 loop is CASSLSREETQYF. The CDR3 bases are TGCGCCAGCAGCTTGTCCAGGGAAGAGACCCAGTACTTC.

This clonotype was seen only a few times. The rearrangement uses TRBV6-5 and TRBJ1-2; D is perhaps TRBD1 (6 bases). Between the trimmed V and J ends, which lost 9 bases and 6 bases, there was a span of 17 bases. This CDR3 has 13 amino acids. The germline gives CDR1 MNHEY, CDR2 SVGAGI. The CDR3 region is CARISPGENGYTF. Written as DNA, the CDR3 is TGTGCCAGAATAAGCCCAGGGGAGAATGGCTACACCTTC.

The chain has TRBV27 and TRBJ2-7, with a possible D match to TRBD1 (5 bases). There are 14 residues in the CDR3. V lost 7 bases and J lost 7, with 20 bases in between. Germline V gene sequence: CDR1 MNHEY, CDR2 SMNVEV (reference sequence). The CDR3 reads CASITPRGHNEQYF. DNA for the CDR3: TGTGCCAGCATCACCCCACGAGGACACAATGAGCAGTACTTC.

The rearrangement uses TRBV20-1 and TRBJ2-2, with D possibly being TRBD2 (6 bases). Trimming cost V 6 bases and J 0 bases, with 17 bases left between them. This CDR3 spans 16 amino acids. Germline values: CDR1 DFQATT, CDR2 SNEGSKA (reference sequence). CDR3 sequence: CSATSWGDANTGELFF. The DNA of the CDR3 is TGCAGTGCAACAAGTTGGGGGGACGCGAACACCGGGGAGCTGTTTTTT.

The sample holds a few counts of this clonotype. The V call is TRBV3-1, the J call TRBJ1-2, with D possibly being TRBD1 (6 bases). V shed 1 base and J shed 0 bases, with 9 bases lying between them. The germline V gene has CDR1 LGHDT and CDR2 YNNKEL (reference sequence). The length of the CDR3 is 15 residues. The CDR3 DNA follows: TGTGCCAGCAGCCAAGGATGGACAGCTAACTATGGCTACACCTTC. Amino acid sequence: CASSQGWTANYGYTF.

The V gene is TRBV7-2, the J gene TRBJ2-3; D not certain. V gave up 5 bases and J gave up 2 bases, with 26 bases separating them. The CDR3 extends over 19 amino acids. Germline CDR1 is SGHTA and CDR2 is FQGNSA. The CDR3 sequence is CASSPRWADGDSPTDTQYF. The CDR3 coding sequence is TGTGCCAGCAGCCCGCGATGGGCTGATGGCGATTCACCCACAGATACGCAGTATTTT.

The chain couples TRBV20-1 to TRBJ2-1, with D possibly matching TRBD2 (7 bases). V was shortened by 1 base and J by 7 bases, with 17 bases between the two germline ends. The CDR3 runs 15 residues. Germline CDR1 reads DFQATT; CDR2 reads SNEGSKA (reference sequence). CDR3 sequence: CSARGRAGAHNEQFF. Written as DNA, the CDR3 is TGCAGTGCTAGAGGTCGGGCGGGGGCTCATAATGAGCAGTTCTTC.

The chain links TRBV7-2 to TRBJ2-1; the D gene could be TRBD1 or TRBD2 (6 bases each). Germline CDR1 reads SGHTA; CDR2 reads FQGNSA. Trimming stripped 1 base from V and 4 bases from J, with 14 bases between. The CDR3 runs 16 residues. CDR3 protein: CASSLGIGGSYNEQFF. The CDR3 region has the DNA TGTGCCAGCAGCTTAGGGATAGGGGGGTCATACAATGAGCAGTTCTTC.

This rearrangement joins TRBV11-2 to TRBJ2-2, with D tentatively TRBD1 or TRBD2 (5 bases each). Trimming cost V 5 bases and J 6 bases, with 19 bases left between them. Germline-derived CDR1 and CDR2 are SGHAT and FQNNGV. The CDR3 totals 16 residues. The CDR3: CASSHRRGWSPGELFF. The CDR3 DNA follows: TGTGCCAGCAGCCATCGACGGGGCTGGTCCCCCGGGGAGCTGTTTTTT. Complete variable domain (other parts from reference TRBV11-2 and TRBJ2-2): EAGVAQSPRYKIIEKRQSVAFWCNPISGHATLYWYQQILGQGPKLLIQFQNNGVVDDSQLPKDRFSAERLKGVDSTLKIQPAKLEDSAVYLCASSHRRGWSPGELFFGEGSRLTVL.

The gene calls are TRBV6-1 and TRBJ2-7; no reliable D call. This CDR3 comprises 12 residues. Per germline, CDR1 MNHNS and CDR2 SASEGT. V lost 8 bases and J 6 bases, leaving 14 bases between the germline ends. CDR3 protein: CASCQVGVEQYF. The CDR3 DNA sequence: TGTGCCAGCTGTCAGGTTGGGGTCGAGCAGTACTTC.

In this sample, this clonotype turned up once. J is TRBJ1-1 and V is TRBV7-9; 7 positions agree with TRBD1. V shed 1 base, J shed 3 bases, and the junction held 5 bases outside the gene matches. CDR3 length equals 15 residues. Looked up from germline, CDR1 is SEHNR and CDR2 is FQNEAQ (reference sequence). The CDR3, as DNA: TGTGCCAGCAGCTTAGTCTACAGGGGAGACACTGAAGCTTTCTTT. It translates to CASSLVYRGDTEAFF.

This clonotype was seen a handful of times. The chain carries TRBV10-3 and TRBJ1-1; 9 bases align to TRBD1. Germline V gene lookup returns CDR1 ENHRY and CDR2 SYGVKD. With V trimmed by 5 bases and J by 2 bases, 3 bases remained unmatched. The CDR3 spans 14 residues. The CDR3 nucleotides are TGTGCCATCAGTACAGGGGGCCGAAACACTGAAGCTTTCTTT. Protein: CAISTGGRNTEAFF.

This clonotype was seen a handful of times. For the CDR3, the DNA is TGTGCCAGCAGCTTTCTCGAGCGGGTACCCACAGATACGCAGTATTTT. It encodes CASSFLERVPTDTQYF. The chain has TRBV11-1 and TRBJ2-3, with D possibly TRBD2 on 6 matching bases. The CDR3 is 16 residues long. Germline values: CDR1 SGHAT, CDR2 FQDESV (reference sequence). Trimming took 3 bases from V and 2 from J, leaving 15 bases between them.

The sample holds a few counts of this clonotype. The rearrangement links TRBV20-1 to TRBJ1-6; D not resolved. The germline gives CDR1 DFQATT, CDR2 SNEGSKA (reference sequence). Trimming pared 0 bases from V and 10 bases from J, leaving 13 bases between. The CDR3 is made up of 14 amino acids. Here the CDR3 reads CSARDFGVWSPLHF. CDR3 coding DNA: TGCAGTGCTAGAGATTTTGGTGTTTGGTCACCCCTCCACTTT.

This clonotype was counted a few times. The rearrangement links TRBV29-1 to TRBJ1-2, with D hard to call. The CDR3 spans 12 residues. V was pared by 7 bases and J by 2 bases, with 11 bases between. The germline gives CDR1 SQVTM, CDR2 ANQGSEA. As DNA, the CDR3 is TGCAGCGCTCAGGACGGGAACTATGGCTACACCTTC. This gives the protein CSAQDGNYGYTF.

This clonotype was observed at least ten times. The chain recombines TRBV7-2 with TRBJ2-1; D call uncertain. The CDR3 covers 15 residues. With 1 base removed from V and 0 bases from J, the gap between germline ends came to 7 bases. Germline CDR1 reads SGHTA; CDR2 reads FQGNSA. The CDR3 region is CASSLDPSSYNEQFF. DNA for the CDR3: TGTGCCAGCAGCTTAGACCCTAGCTCCTACAATGAGCAGTTCTTC.

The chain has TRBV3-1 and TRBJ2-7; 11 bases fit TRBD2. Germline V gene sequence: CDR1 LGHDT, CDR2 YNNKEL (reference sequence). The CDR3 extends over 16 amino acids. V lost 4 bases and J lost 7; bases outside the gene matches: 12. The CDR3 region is CASSPRLAGLGREQYF. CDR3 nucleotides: TGTGCCAGCAGCCCTAGACTAGCGGGGCTTGGTAGAGAGCAGTACTTC.

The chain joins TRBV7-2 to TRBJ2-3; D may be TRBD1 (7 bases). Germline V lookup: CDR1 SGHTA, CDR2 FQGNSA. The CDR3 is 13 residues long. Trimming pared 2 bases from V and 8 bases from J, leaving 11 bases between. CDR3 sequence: CASSLNQGGTQYF. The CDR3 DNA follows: TGTGCCAGCAGCTTAAACCAGGGGGGTACGCAGTATTTT. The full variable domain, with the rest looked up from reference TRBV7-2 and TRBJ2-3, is GAGVSQSPSNKVTEKGKDVELRCDPISGHTALYWYRQSLGQGLEFLIYFQGNSAPDKSGLPSDRFSAERTGGSVSTLTIQRTQQEDSAVYLCASSLNQGGTQYFGPGTRLTVL.

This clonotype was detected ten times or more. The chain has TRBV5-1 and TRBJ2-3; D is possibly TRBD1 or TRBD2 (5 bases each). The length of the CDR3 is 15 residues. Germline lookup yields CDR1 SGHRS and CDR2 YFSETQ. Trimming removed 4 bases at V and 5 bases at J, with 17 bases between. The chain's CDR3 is CASSIRDQMGDTQYF. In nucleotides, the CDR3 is TGCGCCAGCAGCATCCGGGACCAAATGGGAGATACGCAGTATTTT.

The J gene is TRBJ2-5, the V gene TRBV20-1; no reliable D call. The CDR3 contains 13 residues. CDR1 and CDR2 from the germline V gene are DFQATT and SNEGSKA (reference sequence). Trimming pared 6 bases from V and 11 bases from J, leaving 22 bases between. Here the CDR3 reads CSARTRYRNEQYF. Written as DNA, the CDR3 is TGCAGTGCCCGGACCAGGTACCGCAATGAGCAGTACTTC.

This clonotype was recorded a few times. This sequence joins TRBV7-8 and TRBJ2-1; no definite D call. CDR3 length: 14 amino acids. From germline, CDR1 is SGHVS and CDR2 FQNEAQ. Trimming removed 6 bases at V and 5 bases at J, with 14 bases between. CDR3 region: CASRPRFGHNEQFF. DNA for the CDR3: TGTGCCAGCAGACCCCGGTTCGGGCACAATGAGCAGTTCTTC.

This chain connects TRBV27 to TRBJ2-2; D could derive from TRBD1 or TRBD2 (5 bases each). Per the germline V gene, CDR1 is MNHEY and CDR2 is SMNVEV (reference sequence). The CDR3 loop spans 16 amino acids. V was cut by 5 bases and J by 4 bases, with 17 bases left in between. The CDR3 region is CASSPHTGGSTGELFF. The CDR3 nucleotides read TGTGCCAGCAGTCCCCACACAGGAGGCAGCACCGGGGAGCTGTTTTTT.

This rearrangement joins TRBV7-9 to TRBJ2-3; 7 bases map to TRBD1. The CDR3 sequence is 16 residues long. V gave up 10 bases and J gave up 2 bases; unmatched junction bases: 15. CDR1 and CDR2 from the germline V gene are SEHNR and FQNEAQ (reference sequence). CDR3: CATRPGTALLTDTQYF. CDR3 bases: TGTGCCACCCGACCGGGGACAGCCCTTCTCACAGATACGCAGTATTTT.

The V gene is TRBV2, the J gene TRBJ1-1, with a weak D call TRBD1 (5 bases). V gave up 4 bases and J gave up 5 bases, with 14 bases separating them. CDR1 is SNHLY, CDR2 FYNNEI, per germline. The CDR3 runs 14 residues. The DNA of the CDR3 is TGTGCCAGCAGTGCTGAGACAGTAACGACTGAAGCTTTCTTT. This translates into CASSAETVTTEAFF.

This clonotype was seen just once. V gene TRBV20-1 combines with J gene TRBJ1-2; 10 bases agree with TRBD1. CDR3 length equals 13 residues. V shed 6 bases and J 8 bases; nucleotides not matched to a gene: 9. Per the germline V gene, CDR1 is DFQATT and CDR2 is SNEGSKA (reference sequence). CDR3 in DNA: TGCAGTGCACCGGGACAGGGGACCAGAGGCTACACCTTC. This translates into CSAPGQGTRGYTF.